This is a list of T cell receptor beta chains from one sample in a study of T cell clones after liver transplantation. Measured with immunoSEQ multiplex PCR; TCRdb has only the in-frame clones, and not every one. The table has about 1,200 clones, about 53% seen once. Their antigens remain unidentified. Input material: CD4+ T cells from cultured PBMCs. These receptors were obtained from a human patient who received a liver transplant. The T cells may come from the graft donor. Both conserved end residues are part of each CDR3. D genes are given only for firm matches. Where a row states a size, it is once, few, many or the class of an expanded clone; other rows omit it.

TRBJ1-6,-,TRBV7-9,-,CASSLANYGSPLHF,TGTGCCAGCAGCTTAGCGAATTACGGTTCACCCCTCCACTTT
TRBJ1-3,-,TRBV18,TRBD1,CASSGQVDSGNTIYF,TGTGCCAGCTCAGGACAGGTGGACTCTGGAAACACCATATATTTT
TRBJ2-2,-,TRBV14,-,CASSPQGIGELFF,TGTGCCAGCAGCCCCCAGGGGATCGGGGAGCTGTTTTTT
TRBJ2-3,once,TRBV9,TRBD2,CASSTQAGGPTDTQYF,TGTGCCAGCAGCACTCAAGCGGGGGGGCCCACAGATACGCAGTATTTT
TRBJ2-2,-,TRBV7-6,TRBD1,CASSNGQGTGELFF,TGTGCCAGCAGCAACGGACAGGGCACCGGGGAGCTGTTTTTT
TRBJ2-7,-,TRBV7-9,-,CASTGDNSYEQYF,TGTGCCAGCACCGGGGACAACTCCTACGAGCAGTACTTC
TRBJ2-4,-,TRBV19,-,CASKVTGGNIQYF,TGTGCCAGTAAGGTAACAGGTGGAAACATTCAGTACTTC
TRBJ1-1,-,TRBV28,-,CAIQRGTEAFF,TGTGCCATCCAGAGGGGCACTGAAGCTTTCTTT
TRBJ1-2,few,TRBV19,TRBD1,CASSMEWTGVLYGYTF,TGTGCCAGTAGTATGGAATGGACAGGGGTTCTATATGGCTACACCTTC
TRBJ2-3,-,TRBV14,-,CASSPFAGDTQYF,TGTGCCAGCAGCCCCTTTGCGGGAGATACGCAGTATTTT
TRBJ2-3,-,TRBV9,-,CASMKGSGTDTQYF,TGTGCCAGCATGAAGGGTTCAGGCACAGATACGCAGTATTTT